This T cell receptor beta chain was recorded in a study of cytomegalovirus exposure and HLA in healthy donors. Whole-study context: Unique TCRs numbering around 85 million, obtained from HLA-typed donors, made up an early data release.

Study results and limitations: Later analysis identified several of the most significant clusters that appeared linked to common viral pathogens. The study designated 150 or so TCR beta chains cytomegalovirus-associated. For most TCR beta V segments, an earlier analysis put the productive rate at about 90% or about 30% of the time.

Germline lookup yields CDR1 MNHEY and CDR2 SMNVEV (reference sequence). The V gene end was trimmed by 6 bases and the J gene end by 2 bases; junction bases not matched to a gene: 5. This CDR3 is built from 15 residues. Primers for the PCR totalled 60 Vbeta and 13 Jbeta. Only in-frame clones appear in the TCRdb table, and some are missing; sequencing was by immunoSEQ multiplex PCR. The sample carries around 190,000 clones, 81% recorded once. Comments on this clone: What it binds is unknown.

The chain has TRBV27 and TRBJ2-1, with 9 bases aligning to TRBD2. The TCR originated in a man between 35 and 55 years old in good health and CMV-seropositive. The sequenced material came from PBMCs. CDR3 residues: CASRNLAGPYNEQFF. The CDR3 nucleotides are TGTGCCAGCAGAAATCTAGCGGGACCCTACAATGAGCAGTTCTTC.